The TCR beta chain described here comes from a study of blood T cell repertoires in COVID-19. About the study: COVID-19 samples, acute and convalescent, were from the United States, Italy and Spain.

How the authors handled the data: Estimation of nucleated cell counts relied on the amplification of reference gene primers. The method was immunoSEQ multiplex PCR; TCRdb's version includes in-frame clones alone and lacks a portion of them. V, J and clone size are those of that table, while D and trimming were read from the DNA. The sample consists of more than 95,000 clones, around 80% of them appearing once. Germline V CDR1 and CDR2: SGHNT, YYREEE (reference sequence). CDR3 size: 15 residues. Trimming took 0 bases from V and 5 from J, leaving 14 bases between them. The chain combines TRBV5-4 with TRBJ1-1; D is unresolved. Sample: peripheral blood. This sequence was found in an elderly woman with acute or convalescent COVID-19. CDR3: CASSLGLGGDTEAFF. The CDR3 DNA is TGTGCCAGCAGCTTGGGGTTGGGCGGGGATACTGAAGCTTTCTTT.